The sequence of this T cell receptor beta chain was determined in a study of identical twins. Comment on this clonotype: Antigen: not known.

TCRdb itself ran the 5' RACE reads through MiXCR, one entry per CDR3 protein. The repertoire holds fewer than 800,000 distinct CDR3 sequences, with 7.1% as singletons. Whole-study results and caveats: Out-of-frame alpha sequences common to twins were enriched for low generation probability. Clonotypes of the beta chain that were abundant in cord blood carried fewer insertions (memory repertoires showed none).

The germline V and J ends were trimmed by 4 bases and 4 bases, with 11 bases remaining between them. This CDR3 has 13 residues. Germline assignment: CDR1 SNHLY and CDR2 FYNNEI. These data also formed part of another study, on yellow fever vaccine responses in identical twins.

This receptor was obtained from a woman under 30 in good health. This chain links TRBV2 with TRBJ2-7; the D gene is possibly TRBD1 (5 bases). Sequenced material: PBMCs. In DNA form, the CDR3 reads TGTGCCAGCAGTGCCCAGGGTCGGTACGAGCAGTACGTC. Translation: CASSAQGRYEQYV.